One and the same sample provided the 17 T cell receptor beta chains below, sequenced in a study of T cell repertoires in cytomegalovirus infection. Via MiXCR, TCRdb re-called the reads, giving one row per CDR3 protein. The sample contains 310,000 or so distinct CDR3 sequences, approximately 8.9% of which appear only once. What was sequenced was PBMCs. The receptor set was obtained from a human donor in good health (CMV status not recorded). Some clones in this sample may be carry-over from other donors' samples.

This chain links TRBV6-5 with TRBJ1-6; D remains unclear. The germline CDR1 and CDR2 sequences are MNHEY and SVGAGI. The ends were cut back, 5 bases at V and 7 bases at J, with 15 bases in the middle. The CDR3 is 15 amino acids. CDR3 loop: CASSNPPNPNSPLHF. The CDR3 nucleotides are TGTGCCAGCAGTAACCCGCCTAACCCAAATTCACCCCTCCACTTT.

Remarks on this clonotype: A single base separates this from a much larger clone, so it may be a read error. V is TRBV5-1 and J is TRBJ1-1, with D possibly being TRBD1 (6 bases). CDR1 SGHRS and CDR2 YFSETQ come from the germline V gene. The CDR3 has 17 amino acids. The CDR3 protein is CACSSRQDPGANTEAFF. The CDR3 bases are TGCGCCTGCAGCTCAAGACAGGACCCTGGGGCAAACACTGAAGCTTTCTTT.

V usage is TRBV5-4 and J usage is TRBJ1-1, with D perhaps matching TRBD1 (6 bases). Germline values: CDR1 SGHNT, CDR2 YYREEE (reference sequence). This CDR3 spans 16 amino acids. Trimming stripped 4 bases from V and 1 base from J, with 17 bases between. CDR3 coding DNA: TGTGCCAGCAGCGTGAACAGGGATTTCTGGAACACTGAAGCTTTCTTT. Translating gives CASSVNRDFWNTEAFF.

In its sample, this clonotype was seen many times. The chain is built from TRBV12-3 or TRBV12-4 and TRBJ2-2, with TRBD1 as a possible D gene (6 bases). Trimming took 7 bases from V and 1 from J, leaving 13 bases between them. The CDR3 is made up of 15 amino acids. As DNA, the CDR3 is TGTGCCAGCACTTTGACAGGTCGGAACACCGGGGAGCTGTTTTTT. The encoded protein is CASTLTGRNTGELFF.

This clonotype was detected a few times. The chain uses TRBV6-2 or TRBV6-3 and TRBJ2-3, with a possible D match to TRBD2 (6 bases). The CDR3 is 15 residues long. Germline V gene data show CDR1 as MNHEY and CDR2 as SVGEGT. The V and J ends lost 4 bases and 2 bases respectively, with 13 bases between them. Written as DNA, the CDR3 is TGTGCCAGCAGTTCCCCGGGACTTTCCACAGATACGCAGTATTTT. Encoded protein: CASSSPGLSTDTQYF.

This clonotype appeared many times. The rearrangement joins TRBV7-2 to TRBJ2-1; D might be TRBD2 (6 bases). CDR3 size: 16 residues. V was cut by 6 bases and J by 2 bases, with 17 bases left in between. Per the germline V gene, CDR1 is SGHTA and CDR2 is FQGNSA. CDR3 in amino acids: CASSSGLPFTYNEQFF. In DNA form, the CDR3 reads TGTGCCAGCAGTTCGGGACTCCCATTTACCTACAATGAGCAGTTCTTC.

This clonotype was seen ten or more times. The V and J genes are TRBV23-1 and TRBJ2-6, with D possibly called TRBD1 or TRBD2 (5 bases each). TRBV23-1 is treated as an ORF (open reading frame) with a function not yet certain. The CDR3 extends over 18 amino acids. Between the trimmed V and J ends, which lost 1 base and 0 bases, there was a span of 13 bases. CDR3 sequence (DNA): TGCGCCAGCAGTCAATTCGGGACGAATATCTCTGGGGCCAACGTCCTGACTTTC. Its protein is CASSQFGTNISGANVLTF.

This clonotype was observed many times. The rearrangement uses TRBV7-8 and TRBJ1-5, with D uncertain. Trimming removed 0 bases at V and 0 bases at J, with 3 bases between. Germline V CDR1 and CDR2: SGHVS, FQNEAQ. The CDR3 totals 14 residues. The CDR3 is CASSLAYSNQPQHF. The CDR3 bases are TGTGCCAGCAGCTTAGCGTATAGCAATCAGCCCCAGCATTTT.

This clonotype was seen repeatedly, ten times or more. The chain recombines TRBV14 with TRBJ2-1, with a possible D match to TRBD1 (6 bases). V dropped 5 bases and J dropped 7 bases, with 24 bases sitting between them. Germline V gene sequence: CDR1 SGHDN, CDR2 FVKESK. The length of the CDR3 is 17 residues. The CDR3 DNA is TGTGCCAGCAGCGGGACACAAAGCCCTCGTTACGGGAATGAGCAGTTCTTC. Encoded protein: CASSGTQSPRYGNEQFF. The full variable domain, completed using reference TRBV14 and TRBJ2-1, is EAGVTQFPSHSVIEKGQTVTLRCDPISGHDNLYWYRRVMGKEIKFLLHFVKESKQDESGMPNNRFLAERTGGTYSTLKVQPAELEDSGVYFCASSGTQSPRYGNEQFFGPGTRLTVL.

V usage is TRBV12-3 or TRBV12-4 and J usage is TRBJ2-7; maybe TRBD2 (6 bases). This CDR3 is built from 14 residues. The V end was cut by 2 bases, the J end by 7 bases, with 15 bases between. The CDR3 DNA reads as TGTGCCAGCAGTTTATCTAGCTGGGGGGTGGAGCAGTACTTC. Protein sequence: CASSLSSWGVEQYF.

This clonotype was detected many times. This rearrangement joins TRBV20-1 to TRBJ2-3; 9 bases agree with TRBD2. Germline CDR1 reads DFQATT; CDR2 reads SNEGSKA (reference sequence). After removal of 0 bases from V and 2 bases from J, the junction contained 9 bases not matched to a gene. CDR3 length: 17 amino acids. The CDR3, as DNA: TGCAGTGCTAGAGATCCCGAGACTAGCGGACCCACAGATACGCAGTATTTT. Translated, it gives CSARDPETSGPTDTQYF.

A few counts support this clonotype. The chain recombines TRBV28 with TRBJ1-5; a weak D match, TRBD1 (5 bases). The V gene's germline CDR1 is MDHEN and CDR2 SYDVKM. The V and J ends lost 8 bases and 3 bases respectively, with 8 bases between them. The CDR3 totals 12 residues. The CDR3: CASDSLNQPQHF. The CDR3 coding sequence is TGTGCCAGCGACAGCCTCAATCAGCCCCAGCATTTT.

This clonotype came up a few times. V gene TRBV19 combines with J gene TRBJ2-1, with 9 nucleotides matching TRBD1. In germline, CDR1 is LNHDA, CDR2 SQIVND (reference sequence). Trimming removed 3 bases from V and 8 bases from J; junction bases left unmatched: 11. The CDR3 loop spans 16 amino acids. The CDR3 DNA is TGTGCCAGTAGTATCTTGACGACAGGGGGACAATATGAGCAGTTCTTC. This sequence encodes CASSILTTGGQYEQFF.

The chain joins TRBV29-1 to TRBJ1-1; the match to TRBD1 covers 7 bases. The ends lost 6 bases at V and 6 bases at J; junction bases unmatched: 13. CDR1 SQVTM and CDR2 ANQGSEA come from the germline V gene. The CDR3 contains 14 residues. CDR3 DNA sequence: TGCAGCGTAAAAGGATGGACAGGACGCCCTGAAGCTTTCTTT. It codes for CSVKGWTGRPEAFF. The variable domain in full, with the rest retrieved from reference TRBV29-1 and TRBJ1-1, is SAVISQKPSRDICQRGTSLTIQCQVDSQVTMMFWYRQQPGQSLTLIATANQGSEATYESGFVIDKFPISRPNLTFSTLTVSNMSPEDSSIYLCSVKGWTGRPEAFFGQGTRLTVV.

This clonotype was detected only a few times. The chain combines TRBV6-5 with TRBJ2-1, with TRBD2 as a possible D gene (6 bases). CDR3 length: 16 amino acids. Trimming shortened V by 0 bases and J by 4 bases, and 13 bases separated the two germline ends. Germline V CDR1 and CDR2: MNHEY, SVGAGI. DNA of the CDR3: TGTGCCAGCAGTTACTCCCGGACGGGGAGGTACAATGAGCAGTTCTTC. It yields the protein CASSYSRTGRYNEQFF.

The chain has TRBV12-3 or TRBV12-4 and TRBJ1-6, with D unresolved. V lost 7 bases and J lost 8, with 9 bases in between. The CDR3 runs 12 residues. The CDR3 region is CASTNTYSPLHF. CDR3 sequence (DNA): TGTGCCAGCACCAACACGTATTCACCCCTCCACTTT.

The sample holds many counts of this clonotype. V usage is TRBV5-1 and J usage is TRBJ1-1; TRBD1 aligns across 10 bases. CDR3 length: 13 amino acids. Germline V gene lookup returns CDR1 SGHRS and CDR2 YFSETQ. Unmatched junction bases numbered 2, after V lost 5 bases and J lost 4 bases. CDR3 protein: CASRRTGGTEAFF. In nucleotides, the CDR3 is TGCGCCAGCAGGCGGACAGGGGGCACTGAAGCTTTCTTT.